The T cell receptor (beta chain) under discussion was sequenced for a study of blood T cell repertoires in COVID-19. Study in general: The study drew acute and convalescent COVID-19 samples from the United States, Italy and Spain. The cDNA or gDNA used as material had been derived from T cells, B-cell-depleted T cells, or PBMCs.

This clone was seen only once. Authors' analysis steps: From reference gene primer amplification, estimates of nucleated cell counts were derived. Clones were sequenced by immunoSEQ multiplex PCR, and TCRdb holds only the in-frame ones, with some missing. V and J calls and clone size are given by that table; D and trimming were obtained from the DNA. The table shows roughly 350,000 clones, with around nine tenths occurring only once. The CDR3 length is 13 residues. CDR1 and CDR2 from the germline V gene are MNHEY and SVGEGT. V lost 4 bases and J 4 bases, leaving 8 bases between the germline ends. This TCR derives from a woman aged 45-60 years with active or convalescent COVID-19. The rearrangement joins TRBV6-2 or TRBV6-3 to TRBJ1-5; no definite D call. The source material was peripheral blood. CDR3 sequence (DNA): TGTGCCAGCAGTTTAACAGTTAATCAGCCCCAGCATTTT. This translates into CASSLTVNQPQHF.